This T cell receptor beta chain was obtained from a study of vaccination and CD4 T cells after COVID-19. About the research overall: Post-vaccination samples were procured at a median of roughly 70 days following dose two (range 14 to 241). Overlapping spike peptides of SARS-CoV-2, HCoV-NL63, HCoV-OC43 and HCoV-229E stimulated the cells.

Cultured CD4+ T-cell DNA underwent Oncomine TCR Beta short-read sequencing. TCRdb redid the calling of the PCR reads with MiXCR, one entry per CDR3 protein. This repertoire shows about 20,000 distinct CDR3 sequences, around 38% found once; its top ten account for 15% to 20%. Study results and caveats: Median SARS-CoV-2-reactive clonotype numbers went from 21 to 38; this increase was not significant.

Treatment indicated: roughly 10-day PBMC culture with coronavirus spike peptide pools or control peptides (ViraFEST assay). This clonotype was picked up a small number of times. Its specificity is unknown. Trimming at V came to 0 bases and at J to 3 bases, leaving 0 bases not matched to a gene. Germline CDR1 SGHRS, CDR2 YFSETQ. The CDR3 has 15 amino acids. This receptor was obtained from a human donor who received a COVID-19 vaccine. The specimen was CD4+ T cells from blood, cultured in vitro, collected before SARS-CoV-2 vaccination. V is TRBV5-1 and J is TRBJ2-1; the match to TRBD2 covers 10 bases. This CDR3 reads CASSLGTSGYNEQFF. The CDR3 DNA follows: TGCGCCAGCAGCTTGGGGACTAGCGGCTACAATGAGCAGTTCTTC.